Detailed here is one T cell receptor (beta chain). Antigen specificity is unknown. The data belong to a study of T cell responses to AZD1222 COVID-19 vaccine. Study-level findings and limits: Only a handful of AZD1222 recipients tested seropositive at baseline. Two AZD1222 administrations were followed by greater Spike-specific TCR breadth and depth. Mostly white British, mostly female donors; authors suggested clonal diversity may be underestimated.

Clones were read by immunoSEQ multiplex PCR, and TCRdb kept only the in-frame ones, dropping some. The sample yields around 120,000 clones, 70% to 90% seen once. The germline V and J ends were trimmed by 4 bases and 2 bases, with 11 bases remaining between them. The length of the CDR3 is 14 residues. Germline V gives CDR1 LNHNV, CDR2 YYDKDF (reference sequence). The source is an adult in good health. The chain recombines TRBV15 with TRBJ1-2; TRBD1 might be the D (5 bases). The source material was peripheral blood, sampled on day 0 of AZD1222 vaccination. CDR3 sequence (DNA): TGTGCCACCAGCAAAGCTCCAGGGAACTATGGCTACACCTTC. This translates into CATSKAPGNYGYTF. Complete variable domain (other parts from reference TRBV15 and TRBJ1-2): DAMVIQNPRYQVTQFGKPVTLSCSQTLNHNVMYWYQQKSSQAPKLLFHYYDKDFNNEADTPDNFQSRRPNTSFCFLDIRSPGLGDTAMYLCATSKAPGNYGYTFGSGTRLTVV.